The 8 T cell receptor beta chains listed next were all sequenced from one sample in a study of blood T cells in healthy people across ages. The second PCR ran about 6 to 11 cycles with a sample-barcoded 5' primer and J-beta primers. TCRdb itself ran the 5' RACE reads through MiXCR, one entry per CDR3 protein. Of more than 600,000 distinct CDR3 sequences listed, approximately 25% are singletons. These data also formed part of another study, on T cells of mothers and their children.

What was sequenced was blood. The receptor set was obtained from a boy younger than 18 in good health.

The J gene is TRBJ2-5, the V gene TRBV7-9; 8 bases line up with TRBD1. From germline, CDR1 is SEHNR and CDR2 FQNEAQ (reference sequence). The length of the CDR3 is 16 residues. With 1 base clipped from V and 2 bases from J, the junction kept 6 bases outside the gene matches. Written as DNA, the CDR3 is TGTGCCAGCAGCTTAGGACAGGGGAGTGGACAAGAGACCCAGTACTTC. Its translation is CASSLGQGSGQETQYF.

The genes are TRBV20-1 and TRBJ2-7; TRBD2 aligns across 10 bases. The germline CDR1 and CDR2 sequences are DFQATT and SNEGSKA (reference sequence). Unmatched junction bases numbered 7, after V lost 1 base and J lost 1 base. This CDR3 comprises 16 residues. The CDR3 spells CSARGSSGSLSYEQYF. DNA for the CDR3: TGCAGTGCTAGAGGGTCTAGCGGGAGCCTGTCCTACGAGCAGTACTTC.

This sequence joins TRBV6-5 and TRBJ2-5; 10 bases are shared with TRBD2. The ends lost 4 bases at V and 5 bases at J; junction bases unmatched: 7. The length of the CDR3 is 15 residues. Germline V gives CDR1 MNHEY, CDR2 SVGAGI. The CDR3 coding sequence is TGTGCCAGCAGTTTAAAGCTAGCGGGGGTGGAGACCCAGTACTTC. It is translated as CASSLKLAGVETQYF.

The chain joins TRBV18 to TRBJ1-4; maybe TRBD1 (6 bases). The ends were cut back, 6 bases at V and 8 bases at J, with 13 bases in the middle. The V gene's germline CDR1 is KGHSH and CDR2 LQKENI. CDR3 size: 13 residues. In nucleotides, the CDR3 is TGTGCCAGCTCCCGGGACAAATACGAAAAACTGTTTTTT. Translation: CASSRDKYEKLFF.

This clonotype was counted between two and nine times. The chain recombines TRBV13 with TRBJ1-2; 10 nucleotides agree with TRBD1. Germline V gives CDR1 PRHDT, CDR2 FYEKMQ (reference sequence). The V and J ends lost 6 bases and 8 bases, in that order; junction bases with no gene match: 6. The CDR3 runs 13 residues. The chain's CDR3 is CASRRQGAGGYTF. As DNA, the CDR3 is TGTGCCAGCAGACGACAGGGGGCGGGAGGCTACACCTTC.

This clonotype has only a few counts. The chain carries TRBV29-1 and TRBJ2-5, with TRBD2 matching 8 bases. Germline CDR1 and CDR2: SQVTM and ANQGSEA. Germline trimming cut 6 bases from V and 2 bases from J; bases unmatched to any gene: 11. There are 15 residues in the CDR3. The CDR3 region is CSVKSRGGLQETQYF. Written as DNA, the CDR3 is TGCAGCGTAAAATCCCGGGGGGGCTTGCAAGAGACCCAGTACTTC.

V usage is TRBV2 and J usage is TRBJ2-1; TRBD1 aligns across 9 bases. The CDR3 covers 15 residues. Per germline, CDR1 SNHLY and CDR2 FYNNEI. The V segment lost 2 bases and the J segment 3 bases; nucleotides outside the gene matches: 2. CDR3 nucleotide sequence: TGTGCCAGCAGTGAATCGGGACAGGGCTACAATGAGCAGTTCTTC. Translation gives CASSESGQGYNEQFF.

The chain combines TRBV7-2 with TRBJ1-2, with D possibly matching TRBD1 (5 bases). Germline V gene lookup returns CDR1 SGHTA and CDR2 FQGNSA. This CDR3 comprises 14 residues. Trimming removed 7 bases from V and 8 bases from J, with 20 bases in between. The CDR3 sequence: CASKPSWGGGGYTF. The DNA of the CDR3 is TGTGCCAGCAAGCCATCTTGGGGGGGAGGAGGCTACACCTTC.